This T cell receptor (beta chain) was identified in a study of technical replicates of blood from a few donors. Looked up from germline, CDR1 is SNHLY and CDR2 is FYNNEI. CDR3 length equals 13 residues. Deletions cut 2 bases from V and 5 bases from J, with 9 bases between. Here immunoSEQ multiplex PCR was the method, and the copy in TCRdb shows in-frame clones only, minus some. The sample contains approximately 82,000 clones, about 90% of which appear only once. The specimen sequenced was T cells isolated from PBMCs. The clonotype comes from a human donor in good health. The rearrangement joins TRBV2 to TRBJ2-5, with D perhaps TRBD2 (5 bases). The CDR3 loop is CASSELSVETQYF. CDR3 sequence (DNA): TGTGCCAGCAGTGAACTTAGCGTGGAGACCCAGTACTTC.